This T cell receptor beta chain comes out of a study of blood T cell repertoires in COVID-19. Study context: Spain, Italy and the United States supplied samples that represented acute and convalescent COVID-19. The cDNA or gDNA used as material had been derived from T cells, B-cell-depleted T cells, or PBMCs.

In the study's own analysis: Reference gene primer amplification in the assay estimated nucleated cell counts. Produced via immunoSEQ multiplex PCR; TCRdb's table is partial and in-frame only. Clone size and V and J calls were adopted from that table, with D and trimming inferred from the DNA. Of roughly 49,000 clones listed, approximately 92% were seen once; the top ten hold roughly 5.3%. The CDR3 has 14 residues. CDR1 SGDLS and CDR2 YYNGEE come from the germline V gene. V was cut by 0 bases and J by 0 bases, with 6 bases left in between. The clonotype originates from a man aged 60 to 69 with active COVID-19. The chain is built from TRBV9 and TRBJ2-5; D might be TRBD2 (5 bases). The specimen sequenced was peripheral blood. CDR3 coding DNA: TGTGCCAGCAGCGTAGGAGGGAACCAAGAGACCCAGTACTTC. Protein product: CASSVGGNQETQYF.